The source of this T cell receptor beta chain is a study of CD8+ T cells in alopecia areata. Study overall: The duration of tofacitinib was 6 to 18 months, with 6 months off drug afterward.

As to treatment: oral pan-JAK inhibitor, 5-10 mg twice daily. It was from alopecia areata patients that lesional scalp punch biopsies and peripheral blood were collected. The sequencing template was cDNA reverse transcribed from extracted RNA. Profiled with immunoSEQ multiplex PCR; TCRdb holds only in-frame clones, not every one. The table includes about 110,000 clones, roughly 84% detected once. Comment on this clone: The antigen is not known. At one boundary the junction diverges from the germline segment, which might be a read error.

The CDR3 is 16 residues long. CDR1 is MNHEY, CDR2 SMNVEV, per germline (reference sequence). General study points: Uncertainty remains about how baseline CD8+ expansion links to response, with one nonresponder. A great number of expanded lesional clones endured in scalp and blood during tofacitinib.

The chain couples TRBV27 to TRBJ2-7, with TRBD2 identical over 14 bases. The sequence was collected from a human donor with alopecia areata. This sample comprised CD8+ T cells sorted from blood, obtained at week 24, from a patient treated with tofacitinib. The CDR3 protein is CASSLSGTSGGYEQYF. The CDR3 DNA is TGTGCCAGCAGTCTATCCGGGACTAGCGGGGGTTACGAGCAGTACTTC.